Listed here are 20 T cell receptor beta chains from one sample, sequenced in a study of blood T cell repertoires in COVID-19. Assay: immunoSEQ multiplex PCR; the TCRdb copy retains only in-frame clones and omits some. The sample consists of about 220,000 clones, 90% of them appearing once. Sequenced sample: PBMCs or T cells enriched from blood (not recorded which). The receptors shown here come from a man aged 30-40 years who had been exposed to COVID-19.

This clone was observed a single time. The chain combines TRBV27 with TRBJ1-4; D call uncertain. The CDR3 runs 14 residues. CDR1 and CDR2 from the germline V gene are MNHEY and SMNVEV (reference sequence). The V and J ends lost 6 bases and 0 bases respectively, with 8 bases between them. CDR3 in DNA: TGTGCCAGCAGCCAGACTTCAACTAATGAAAAACTGTTTTTT. Its protein product is CASSQTSTNEKLFF.

The gene calls are TRBV4-2 and TRBJ1-3; D might be TRBD1 (5 bases). CDR3 size: 16 residues. Germline values: CDR1 LGHNA, CDR2 YNFKEQ. V was cut by 0 bases and J by 8 bases, with 17 bases left in between. CDR3: CASSQDGFGRDDTIYF. CDR3 DNA sequence: TGTGCCAGCAGCCAAGATGGGTTTGGCAGGGATGACACCATATATTTT.

A single count supports this clone. The gene calls are TRBV5-1 and TRBJ2-7; no firm D call. Germline V CDR1 and CDR2: SGHRS, YFSETQ. Trimming shortened V by 3 bases and J by 0 bases, and 4 bases separated the two germline ends. This CDR3 spans 12 amino acids. The CDR3: CASSSSSYEQYF. The DNA for the CDR3 is TGCGCCAGCAGCTCTAGCTCCTACGAGCAGTACTTC.

The rearrangement links TRBV19 to TRBJ1-3; the D is unclear. V was clipped by 3 bases and J by 0 bases, with 9 bases between them. Per germline, CDR1 LNHDA and CDR2 SQIVND (reference sequence). This CDR3 contains 15 residues. The CDR3 sequence is CASSIWRNSGNTIYF. CDR3 bases: TGTGCCAGTAGTATCTGGCGGAACTCTGGAAACACCATATATTTT.

This clone was recorded at least ten times. The gene calls are TRBV24-1 and TRBJ2-2; TRBD2 agrees at 11 bases. The CDR3 length is 16 residues. The V segment lost 3 bases and the J segment 4 bases; nucleotides outside the gene matches: 3. CDR1 and CDR2 (germline): KGHDR, SFDVKD. CDR3 sequence reads: CATSDPGTSGTGELFF. In DNA, the CDR3 is TGTGCCACCAGTGATCCGGGGACTAGCGGCACCGGGGAGCTGTTTTTT.

CDR3 amino acids: CASSLTQQGNYGYTF. CDR3 DNA: TGCGCCAGCAGCTTGACACAACAGGGAAACTATGGCTACACCTTC. The chain links TRBV4-1 to TRBJ1-2, with D maybe TRBD1 (6 bases). The CDR3 runs 15 residues. The V end was cut by 5 bases, the J end by 2 bases, with 15 bases between. Germline V lookup: CDR1 MGHRA, CDR2 YSYEKL.

The genes are TRBV7-9 and TRBJ2-1; the D is unclear. Trimming pared 6 bases from V and 7 bases from J, leaving 10 bases between. Germline V gene lookup returns CDR1 SEHNR and CDR2 FQNEAQ (reference sequence). The length of the CDR3 is 12 residues. The CDR3 sequence is CASSLLRNEQFF. CDR3 nucleotide sequence: TGTGCCAGCAGTCTTTTGAGGAATGAGCAGTTCTTC.

CDR3 residues: CASSRTSGAYNEQFF. In nucleotides, the CDR3 is TGTGCCAGCAGTAGGACTAGCGGGGCCTACAATGAGCAGTTCTTC. V gene TRBV6-4 combines with J gene TRBJ2-1, with 12 bases identical to TRBD2. This CDR3 has 15 amino acids. CDR1 MRHNA and CDR2 SNTAGT come from the germline V gene. J lost 2 bases, V lost 5 bases, and 1 base had no gene match.

The CDR3: CASSQDSTGVYGYTF. The CDR3 coding sequence is TGTGCCAGCAGCCAAGATTCTACAGGGGTCTATGGCTACACCTTC. This rearrangement joins TRBV3-1 (or the pseudogene TRBV3-2) to TRBJ1-2; 7 bases agree with TRBD1. Germline CDR1 LGHDT, CDR2 YNNKEL (reference sequence). CDR3 length equals 15 residues. The V and J ends lost 0 bases and 4 bases, in that order; junction bases with no gene match: 5.

CDR3 sequence (DNA): TGTGCCAGTAGTAGCCCTCTTCCGGGACTAGCGGGGGGCACCGGGGAGCTGTTTTTT. It encodes CASSSPLPGLAGGTGELFF. The chain carries TRBV19 and TRBJ2-2; TRBD2 aligns across 15 bases. CDR3 length: 19 amino acids. Per the germline V gene, CDR1 is LNHDA and CDR2 is SQIVND (reference sequence). J gave up 4 bases and V 4 bases, and 10 bases lay outside the gene matches.

This CDR3 is CASSQGTSGSYEQYF. CDR3 DNA: TGTGCCAGCAGCCAAGGAACTAGCGGCTCCTACGAGCAGTACTTC. V gene TRBV7-9 combines with J gene TRBJ2-7; 8 bases map to TRBD2. V gave up 5 bases and J gave up 0 bases; unmatched junction bases: 6. Germline CDR1 and CDR2: SEHNR and FQNEAQ (reference sequence). CDR3 length: 15 residues.

The CDR3 here is CASSPDGGYGYTF. DNA of the CDR3: TGTGCCAGTAGTCCTGACGGAGGCTATGGCTACACCTTC. This chain joins TRBV19 and TRBJ1-2; D gene uncertain. This CDR3 is built from 13 residues. Germline assignment: CDR1 LNHDA and CDR2 SQIVND (reference sequence). V lost 5 bases to trimming and J lost 4 bases, with 11 bases between them. The variable domain in full, with the rest retrieved from reference TRBV19 and TRBJ1-2, is DGGITQSPKYLFRKEGQNVTLSCEQNLNHDAMYWYRQDPGQGLRLIYYSQIVNDFQKGDIAEGYSVSREKKESFPLTVTSAQKNPTAFYLCASSPDGGYGYTFGSGTRLTVV.

The chain carries TRBV5-4 and TRBJ2-5, with 9 bases matching TRBD2. This CDR3 is 16 amino acids long. V shed 3 bases and J 1 base; nucleotides not matched to a gene: 7. Germline V lookup: CDR1 SGHNT, CDR2 YYREEE (reference sequence). CDR3 loop: CASSSLAGGPQETQYF. The CDR3 coding sequence is TGTGCCAGCAGCTCGTTGGCGGGGGGGCCCCAAGAGACCCAGTACTTC.

The genes are TRBV20-1 and TRBJ2-5; 9 bases match TRBD1. With V trimmed by 6 bases and J by 5 bases, 10 bases remained unmatched. CDR3 length equals 14 residues. Germline V lookup: CDR1 DFQATT, CDR2 SNEGSKA (reference sequence). In DNA, the CDR3 is TGCAGTGCCAGTAGACAGGGGGTGAGGGAGACCCAGTACTTC. It specifies CSASRQGVRETQYF.

This chain uses TRBV12-3 or TRBV12-4 with TRBJ1-2; TRBD1 is a possible D gene (5 bases). CDR3 length: 13 residues. Between the trimmed V and J ends, which lost 2 bases and 7 bases, there was a span of 11 bases. The CDR3 here is CASSLSGEAGYTF. In nucleotides, the CDR3 is TGTGCCAGCAGTTTATCGGGGGAGGCTGGCTACACCTTC.

The chain couples TRBV7-9 to TRBJ2-1; D unresolved. CDR1 is SEHNR, CDR2 FQNEAQ, per germline (reference sequence). V lost 5 bases and J lost 4, with 9 bases in between. The length of the CDR3 is 13 residues. The CDR3: CASSRVGYNEQFF. CDR3 coding DNA: TGTGCCAGCAGCCGGGTCGGGTACAATGAGCAGTTCTTC.

This clone appeared a few times. The V gene is TRBV10-3, the J gene TRBJ2-5, with D uncertain. Deletions cut 2 bases from V and 5 bases from J, with 12 bases between. Looked up from germline, CDR1 is ENHRY and CDR2 is SYGVKD. This CDR3 has 14 amino acids. The CDR3 sequence is CAISEGPDGETQYF. The CDR3, as DNA: TGTGCCATCAGTGAGGGGCCAGATGGGGAGACCCAGTACTTC.

This chain joins TRBV15 and TRBJ1-4; the D gene is possibly TRBD1 (6 bases). Germline V gene sequence: CDR1 LNHNV, CDR2 YYDKDF (reference sequence). This CDR3 spans 16 amino acids. V lost 4 bases, J lost 0 bases, and 12 bases lay in between. In nucleotides, the CDR3 is TGTGCCACCAGCAAGGGGGACGTACCAACTAATGAAAAACTGTTTTTT. Translation: CATSKGDVPTNEKLFF.

The J gene is TRBJ2-2, the V gene TRBV5-1; the D is unclear. This CDR3 has 15 amino acids. Trimming took 3 bases from V and 8 from J, leaving 17 bases between them. The germline V gene has CDR1 SGHRS and CDR2 YFSETQ. CDR3 coding DNA: TGCGCCAGCAGCTCGACCCTAGGTCCTGAAGGGGAGCTGTTTTTT. This translates into CASSSTLGPEGELFF.

This clone was detected a few times. The rearrangement joins TRBV7-7 to TRBJ2-1; TRBD2 is a possible D gene (5 bases). The CDR3 totals 16 residues. Germline-derived CDR1 and CDR2 are SSHAT and FNYEAQ (reference sequence). V lost 1 base to trimming and J lost 0 bases, with 10 bases between them. The CDR3 coding sequence is TGTGCCAGCAGCTTAGGGGGAGCCTCCTCCTACAATGAGCAGTTCTTC. Residues: CASSLGGASSYNEQFF.